This T cell receptor (beta chain) was sequenced for a study of cytomegalovirus exposure and HLA in healthy donors. The PCR was carried out with 60 Vbeta primers and 13 Jbeta primers. Here immunoSEQ multiplex PCR was the method, and the copy in TCRdb shows in-frame clones only, minus some. The sample consists of approximately 140,000 clones, 80% of them appearing once. Germline V gene data show CDR1 as SEHNR and CDR2 as FQNEAQ (reference sequence). This CDR3 is 14 amino acids long. With V trimmed by 5 bases and J by 2 bases, 5 bases remained unmatched. The specimen sequenced was PBMCs. The rearrangement uses TRBV7-9 and TRBJ1-2; TRBD1 matches 7 bases. The receptor was derived from a male donor in good health and CMV-seronegative. Written as DNA, the CDR3 is TGTGCCAGCAGCCATCGACAGGGAAACTATGGCTACACCTTC. Translation: CASSHRQGNYGYTF.